The 32 T cell receptor beta chains given below trace back to one sample, sequenced in a study of vaccination and CD4 T cells after COVID-19. Treatment defined: roughly 10-day PBMC culture with coronavirus spike peptide pools or control peptides (ViraFEST assay). Cultured CD4+ T cells had their DNA profiled by the Oncomine TCR Beta short-read assay. Each CDR3 protein is one row after TCRdb ran MiXCR on the PCR reads. The table records 15,000 to 16,000 distinct CDR3 sequences, 65% to 85% of them present only once. No antigen has been identified for these receptors. The specimen was CD4+ T cells from blood, cultured in vitro. The receptors stem from a human donor who had recovered from COVID-19.

The chain carries TRBV7-2 and TRBJ1-2; weak D call: TRBD1 (5 bases). With 5 bases removed from V and 4 bases from J, the gap between germline ends came to 14 bases. The CDR3 is made up of 14 amino acids. Germline V lookup: CDR1 SGHTA, CDR2 FQGNSA. CDR3 residues: CASSVTQGPYGYTF. In DNA, the CDR3 is TGTGCCAGCAGCGTTACTCAGGGCCCCTATGGCTACACCTTC.

The chain joins TRBV7-3 to TRBJ2-1; 9 bases are a match to TRBD2. The germline CDR1 and CDR2 sequences are SGHTA and FQGTGA. V lost 2 bases, J lost 0 bases, and 5 bases stayed unmatched. The CDR3 totals 17 residues. The DNA for the CDR3 is TGTGCCAGCAGCTTAGGTTTTAGCGGGAGCTCCTACAATGAGCAGTTCTTC. The encoded protein is CASSLGFSGSSYNEQFF. The full variable domain, in which reference TRBV7-3 and TRBJ2-1 provide the parts outside the CDR3, is GAGVSQTPSNKVTEKGKYVELRCDPISGHTALYWYRQSLGQGPEFLIYFQGTGAADDSGLPNDRFFAVRPEGSVSTLKIQRTERGDSAVYLCASSLGFSGSSYNEQFFGPGTRLTVL.

This chain uses TRBV4-3 with TRBJ1-2; perhaps TRBD1 as D (5 bases). CDR1 and CDR2 (germline): LGHNA, YSLEER. CDR3 length: 15 amino acids. V was pared by 3 bases and J by 5 bases, with 16 bases between. The CDR3 here is CASSQGTPVKYGYTF. DNA for the CDR3: TGCGCCAGCAGCCAGGGGACCCCCGTAAAGTATGGCTACACCTTC.

The gene calls are TRBV6-2 or TRBV6-3 and TRBJ1-5; no clear D gene. Germline V gene data show CDR1 as MNHEY and CDR2 as SVGEGT. The germline V and J ends were trimmed by 8 bases and 0 bases, with 8 bases remaining between them. CDR3 length: 13 amino acids. The CDR3 protein is CASESNSNQPQHF. DNA for the CDR3: TGTGCCAGCGAATCCAATAGCAATCAGCCCCAGCATTTT.

The rearrangement joins TRBV11-2 to TRBJ2-7, with 11 positions matching TRBD2. V lost 0 bases and J lost 0; bases outside the gene matches: 7. This CDR3 region has 18 residues. CDR1 SGHAT and CDR2 FQNNGV come from the germline V gene. The CDR3 is CASSLDGASGRPSYEQYF. CDR3 nucleotide sequence: TGTGCCAGCAGCTTAGATGGGGCTAGCGGGAGGCCCTCCTACGAGCAGTACTTC.

The V and J genes are TRBV4-1 and TRBJ2-3; D not certain. Germline assignment: CDR1 MGHRA and CDR2 YSYEKL. V shed 0 bases and J shed 2 bases, with 6 bases lying between them. This CDR3 has 14 amino acids. The CDR3: CASSQDRPTDTQYF. In DNA form, the CDR3 reads TGCGCCAGCAGCCAAGATCGCCCCACAGATACGCAGTATTTT.

The chain is built from TRBV2 and TRBJ2-2; D may match TRBD1 or TRBD2 (5 bases each). Germline V CDR1 and CDR2: SNHLY, FYNNEI. This CDR3 contains 15 residues. V lost 6 bases to trimming and J lost 1 base, with 12 bases between them. CDR3 in DNA: TGTGCCAGCAGGCAAGAGGGGATGAACACCGGGGAGCTGTTTTTT. It encodes CASRQEGMNTGELFF. The variable domain in full, with the rest retrieved from reference TRBV2 and TRBJ2-2, is EPEVTQTPSHQVTQMGQEVILRCVPISNHLYFYWYRQILGQKVEFLVSFYNNEISEKSEIFDDQFSVERPDGSNFTLKIRSTKLEDSAMYFCASRQEGMNTGELFFGEGSRLTVL.

The chain carries TRBV2 and TRBJ1-5, with 10 bases identical to TRBD1. Germline CDR1 SNHLY, CDR2 FYNNEI. The length of the CDR3 is 16 residues. The junction had 4 bases not matched to a gene; V was cut back by 5 bases and J by 0 bases. The CDR3 DNA follows: TGTGCCAGCAGTCAAAGACAGGGGGCTAGCAATCAGCCCCAGCATTTT. Protein product: CASSQRQGASNQPQHF.

Only one count was recorded for this clonotype. The rearrangement uses TRBV24-1 and TRBJ2-1; D remains ambiguous. Trimming removed 7 bases at V and 4 bases at J, with 10 bases between. The germline CDR1 and CDR2 sequences are KGHDR and SFDVKD. This CDR3 has 13 amino acids. CDR3 bases: TGTGCCACCAGGGATAATTTTTACAATGAGCAGTTCTTC. It is translated as CATRDNFYNEQFF.

The chain is built from TRBV7-2 and TRBJ2-2; no definite D call. Trimming pared 3 bases from V and 2 bases from J, leaving 1 base between. The CDR3 covers 12 residues. Germline V gene sequence: CDR1 SGHTA, CDR2 FQGNSA. DNA of the CDR3: TGTGCCAGCAGCTTTAACACCGGGGAGCTGTTTTTT. Amino acid sequence: CASSFNTGELFF.

CDR3 coding DNA: TGTGCCACCAGTGATGGGGCCCGGGGAGATACGCAGTATTTT. Amino acid sequence: CATSDGARGDTQYF. The V call is TRBV24-1, the J call TRBJ2-3, with D perhaps being TRBD1 or TRBD2 (5 bases each). The CDR3 has 14 amino acids. CDR1 is KGHDR and CDR2 is SFDVKD in the germline V gene. The V end was cut by 3 bases, the J end by 5 bases, with 11 bases between.

This chain connects TRBV6-5 to TRBJ2-7; TRBD2 agrees at 7 bases. The CDR3 consists of 12 residues. The germline gives CDR1 MNHEY, CDR2 SVGAGI. After removal of 4 bases from V and 7 bases from J, the junction contained 4 bases not matched to a gene. In DNA form, the CDR3 reads TGTGCCAGCAGTTTCTGGACTAGTGAGCAGTACTTC. It translates to CASSFWTSEQYF.

This clonotype was counted a few times. V and J are TRBV19 and TRBJ1-2, with D possibly matching TRBD1 (6 bases). The germline CDR1 and CDR2 sequences are LNHDA and SQIVND (reference sequence). V lost 3 bases and J lost 7, with 18 bases in between. The CDR3 length is 15 residues. The CDR3 reads CASSISGAPGRGYTF. The CDR3 DNA reads TGTGCCAGTAGTATTTCAGGGGCGCCCGGGCGTGGCTACACCTTC. The full variable domain, rest sourced from reference TRBV19 and TRBJ1-2, is DGGITQSPKYLFRKEGQNVTLSCEQNLNHDAMYWYRQDPGQGLRLIYYSQIVNDFQKGDIAEGYSVSREKKESFPLTVTSAQKNPTAFYLCASSISGAPGRGYTFGSGTRLTVV.

The chain links TRBV27 to TRBJ1-3; TRBD1 matches at 8 bases. The CDR3 runs to 16 residues. CDR1 is MNHEY, CDR2 SMNVEV, per germline (reference sequence). V gave up 4 bases and J gave up 2 bases; unmatched junction bases: 7. In DNA, the CDR3 is TGTGCCAGCAGTTCCCTCCGGACAGGGACTGGAAACACCATATATTTT. Protein: CASSSLRTGTGNTIYF.

The chain couples TRBV21-1 to TRBJ1-1. TRBV21-1 is marked as a pseudogene. This CDR3 comprises 13 residues. The CDR3 bases are TGTGCCAGCAGCATTGTAATCCGTCGGGGAGCTTTCTTT. It specifies CASSIVIRRGAFF.

This sequence joins TRBV15 and TRBJ1-5; tentatively, D is TRBD1 (6 bases). V was pared by 5 bases and J by 0 bases, with 14 bases between. The CDR3 runs 16 residues. Germline CDR1 reads LNHNV; CDR2 reads YYDKDF (reference sequence). CDR3: CATSLKGQSSNQPQHF. The CDR3 coding sequence is TGTGCCACCAGCCTGAAAGGACAGAGTAGCAATCAGCCCCAGCATTTT.

This clonotype was counted between two and nine times. The chain joins TRBV7-2 to TRBJ1-6; TRBD1 matches 8 bases. Germline lookup yields CDR1 SGHTA and CDR2 FQGNSA. The CDR3 covers 12 residues. V lost 5 bases to trimming and J lost 16 bases; unmatched junction nucleotides: 7. The CDR3 loop reads CASSPRDRTLHF. For the CDR3, the DNA is TGTGCCAGCAGCCCGAGGGACAGGACACTCCACTTT. Complete variable domain (other parts from reference TRBV7-2 and TRBJ1-6): GAGVSQSPSNKVTEKGKDVELRCDPISGHTALYWYRQSLGQGLEFLIYFQGNSAPDKSGLPSDRFSAERTGGSVSTLTIQRTQQEDSAVYLCASSPRDRTLHFGNGTRLTVT.

This clonotype was found once. The chain employs TRBV20-1 and TRBJ1-4; unclear D gene. The germline CDR1 and CDR2 sequences are DFQATT and SNEGSKA (reference sequence). CDR3 length: 11 residues. The CDR3 protein is CSTRSMGKLFF. CDR3 coding DNA: TGCAGCACAAGATCGATGGGGAAACTGTTTTTT.

The chain recombines TRBV15 with TRBJ2-7; 7 nucleotides agree with TRBD2. Germline CDR1 and CDR2: LNHNV and YYDKDF (reference sequence). The CDR3 sequence is 18 residues long. V shed 1 base, J shed 0 bases, and the junction held 12 bases outside the gene matches. The CDR3 coding sequence is TGTGCCACCAGCAGAGGGGCTTCGTCGGGCGGGAGCTCCTACGAGCAGTACTTC. Encoded protein: CATSRGASSGGSSYEQYF.

The chain combines TRBV20-1 with TRBJ2-6; D is unclear. This CDR3 spans 16 amino acids. The ends were cut back, 6 bases at V and 0 bases at J, with 15 bases in the middle. CDR1 is DFQATT and CDR2 is SNEGSKA in the germline V gene (reference sequence). The CDR3 DNA sequence: TGCAGTGCCCCCCCCGGCGGTCGCTCTGGGGCCAACGTCCTGACTTTC. Translated, it gives CSAPPGGRSGANVLTF.

This clonotype has only a few counts. The chain couples TRBV21-1 to TRBJ1-5. TRBV21-1 is labeled a pseudogene. The CDR3 spans 14 residues. This CDR3 reads CASSPIEGGQPQHF. CDR3 coding DNA: TGTGCCAGCAGTCCCATTGAGGGTGGGCAGCCCCAGCATTTT.

This clonotype was observed a few times. This chain joins TRBV19 and TRBJ1-2; possibly TRBD1 for D (6 bases). Germline values: CDR1 LNHDA, CDR2 SQIVND (reference sequence). Trimming removed 6 bases from V and 8 bases from J, with 13 bases in between. The CDR3 is 12 amino acids. The CDR3 protein is CASRGGGFGYTF. The CDR3 DNA sequence: TGTGCCAGTAGGGGAGGGGGTTTCGGCTACACCTTC.

The rearrangement uses TRBV1 and TRBJ2-5. TRBV1 is marked as a pseudogene. The CDR3 has 19 amino acids. DNA for the CDR3: TGCACCAGCAGCCAAGATCTTTGGGGTCGGAGCCCGACACAAGAGACCCAGTACTTC. Translated, it gives CTSSQDLWGRSPTQETQYF.

The rearrangement links TRBV7-2 to TRBJ1-5; TRBD1 might be the D (5 bases). Germline lookup yields CDR1 SGHTA and CDR2 FQGNSA. The CDR3 runs 15 residues. Trimming pared 5 bases from V and 3 bases from J, leaving 14 bases between. The CDR3 nucleotides read TGTGCCAGCAGCCTAGGGACGGTGAACAATCAGCCCCAGCATTTT. This codes for CASSLGTVNNQPQHF.

This clonotype has just a few counts. V is TRBV7-2 and J is TRBJ1-2, with D possibly TRBD1 on 5 matching bases. The germline V gene encodes CDR1 SGHTA and CDR2 FQGNSA. Trimming pared 5 bases from V and 7 bases from J, leaving 20 bases between. The CDR3 loop spans 15 amino acids. The CDR3 loop reads CASSPFMGGWSGYTF. The CDR3 nucleotides read TGTGCCAGCAGCCCGTTTATGGGGGGATGGAGTGGCTACACCTTC. The full variable domain, in which reference TRBV7-2 and TRBJ1-2 provide the parts outside the CDR3, is GAGVSQSPSNKVTEKGKDVELRCDPISGHTALYWYRQSLGQGLEFLIYFQGNSAPDKSGLPSDRFSAERTGGSVSTLTIQRTQQEDSAVYLCASSPFMGGWSGYTFGSGTRLTVV.

This chain connects TRBV7-2 to TRBJ1-5; D remains unclear. V was clipped by 5 bases and J by 5 bases, with 16 bases between them. In germline, CDR1 is SGHTA, CDR2 FQGNSA. The CDR3 has 15 amino acids. The CDR3 here is CASSRIGPIDQPQHF. CDR3 sequence (DNA): TGTGCCAGCAGCCGCATCGGCCCTATCGATCAGCCCCAGCATTTT.

The V and J genes are TRBV11-3 and TRBJ2-7, with 10 nucleotides matching TRBD2. Germline V gene lookup returns CDR1 SGHNT and CDR2 YENEEA. The CDR3 extends over 15 amino acids. Losses at the gene ends were 5 bases for V and 0 bases for J; bases not matched to a gene: 4. The chain's CDR3 is CASSRASGSSYEQYF. The CDR3 DNA sequence: TGTGCCAGCAGCCGGGCTAGCGGGAGCTCCTACGAGCAGTACTTC.

This clonotype occurred once. V gene TRBV2 combines with J gene TRBJ1-1; 11 nucleotides align to TRBD1. CDR3 size: 16 residues. Losses at the gene ends were 9 bases for V and 3 bases for J; bases not matched to a gene: 12. Germline lookup yields CDR1 SNHLY and CDR2 FYNNEI. The CDR3 DNA reads as TGTGCCAGTTCTACCCGGGACAGGGGGGCGTACACTGAAGCTTTCTTT. Residues: CASSTRDRGAYTEAFF.

This clonotype came up a few times. The gene calls are TRBV7-9 and TRBJ2-5, with D tentatively TRBD2 (5 bases). The ends were cut back, 0 bases at V and 5 bases at J, with 22 bases in the middle. This CDR3 has 18 residues. Germline V gene lookup returns CDR1 SEHNR and CDR2 FQNEAQ (reference sequence). This CDR3 reads CASSLARMMTNPAETQYF. The CDR3 DNA reads as TGTGCCAGCAGCTTAGCGCGCATGATGACTAACCCGGCGGAGACCCAGTACTTC.

The chain employs TRBV2 and TRBJ2-2, with 10 bases that match TRBD1. CDR3 length: 13 residues. Trimming cost V 6 bases and J 6 bases; bases outside gene matches: 1. Germline-derived CDR1 and CDR2 are SNHLY and FYNNEI. The CDR3 reads CASRGTGAGELFF. CDR3 sequence (DNA): TGTGCCAGCAGAGGGACAGGGGCCGGGGAGCTGTTTTTT.

The chain uses TRBV7-9 and TRBJ2-7; 13 bases map to TRBD2. V shed 2 bases, J shed 4 bases, and the junction held 14 bases outside the gene matches. The length of the CDR3 is 19 residues. CDR1 and CDR2 from the germline V gene are SEHNR and FQNEAQ (reference sequence). CDR3 in DNA: TGTGCCAGCAGCTTAAGTCCGGGACTAGCGGGAAGGCAGCATTACGAGCAGTACTTC. Its translation is CASSLSPGLAGRQHYEQYF.

This clonotype showed up just once. This rearrangement joins TRBV6-1 to TRBJ1-1; tentative D call: TRBD1 (5 bases). Trimming removed 8 bases from V and 8 bases from J, with 18 bases in between. The CDR3 is made up of 13 amino acids. From germline, CDR1 is MNHNS and CDR2 SASEGT. This chain's CDR3 is CASSRPTGEEAFF. Here the CDR3 DNA reads TGTGCCAGCTCCCGTCCGACGGGGGAAGAAGCTTTCTTT.